These T cell receptor beta chains were read from a single sample in a study of regulatory T cells in long-lasting Graves disease. TCRdb re-derived calls from the multiplex PCR reads in MiXCR, one entry per CDR3 protein. Of around 480,000 distinct CDR3 sequences listed, 15% to 20% were seen once; the top ten hold around 25%. The same data also contributed to another study, on T cells in Graves' hyperthyroidism and ophthalmopathy.

This specimen consisted of peripheral blood mononuclear cells (PBMCs), obtained at new diagnosis, from a patient treated with antithyroid drugs. These receptor sequences come from a woman aged 40 to 65 with Graves disease. Both conserved end residues are part of each CDR3. A D gene is named only where the DNA matches it firmly. Rows may omit the clone size; those that give it use once, few, many or a size class.

v_call	d_call	j_call	clone_size	cdr3_nt	cdr3_aa
TRBV18	-	TRBJ2-5	-	TGTGCCAGCTCACCAAACGCCAGGGGGGGAGAGACCCAGTACTTC	CASSPNARGGETQYF
TRBV15	-	TRBJ2-7	-	TGTGCCACCAGCAGAGCCGCGGGGCCCTACGAGCAGTACTTC	CATSRAAGPYEQYF
TRBV19	-	TRBJ1-3	-	TGTGCCAGTAGAGGCAGGCCCAATTCCGGAAACACCATATATTTT	CASRGRPNSGNTIYF
TRBV9	-	TRBJ1-1	few	TGTGCCAGCAGCGTAGACCTCATGAACACTGAAGCTTTCTTT	CASSVDLMNTEAFF
TRBV7-9	-	TRBJ2-2	few	TGTGCCAGCAGCCCTTCACCCACCGGGGAGCTGTTTTTT	CASSPSPTGELFF
TRBV20-1	-	TRBJ1-5	many	TGCAGTGCTAGAAGTACAGATAGCAATCAGCCCCAGCATTTT	CSARSTDSNQPQHF
TRBV3-1	TRBD2	TRBJ2-1	many	TGTGCCAGCAGCGCCCAGGTGCGGGGGGAACGCAATGAGCAGTTCTTC	CASSAQVRGERNEQFF
TRBV29-1	-	TRBJ1-2	-	TGCAGCGTTGAAATGGCGACAGACGGCTACACCTTC	CSVEMATDGYTF
TRBV4-2	TRBD2	TRBJ2-3	-	TGTGCCAGCAGCCAAGATATCAATAGCGGGGGGGGCACAGATACGCAGTATTTT	CASSQDINSGGGTDTQYF
TRBV9	-	TRBJ2-3	many	TGTGCCAGCAGCGTAGAGCCCACAGATACGCAGTATTTT	CASSVEPTDTQYF
TRBV20-1	-	TRBJ1-5	many	TGCAGTGCTAGTGGGGGCCCACTGAATCAGCCCCAGCATTTT	CSASGGPLNQPQHF
TRBV13	-	TRBJ1-2	many	TGTGCCAGCAGCTGGAACGGGAGATTCTATGGCTACACCTTC	CASSWNGRFYGYTF
TRBV2	-	TRBJ2-1	many	TGTGCCAGCAGGACCCCTTTGGCATACAATGAGCAGTTCTTC	CASRTPLAYNEQFF
TRBV9	TRBD2	TRBJ2-5	-	TGTGCCAGCAGCGTAAGTGGCGGGGGACCCCAAGAGACCCAGTACTTC	CASSVSGGGPQETQYF
TRBV29-1	-	TRBJ2-7	few	TGCAGCGTTGAATTGACAGCGACCTACGAGCAGTACTTC	CSVELTATYEQYF
TRBV7-3	TRBD2	TRBJ2-5	-	TGTGCCAGCGGTAGCGGGGGACAAGAGACCCAGTACTTC	CASGSGGQETQYF
TRBV5-1	TRBD1	TRBJ1-2	many	TGCGCCAGCAAAGCGGGGACAGCCGTGAGCAGTTCTAACTATGGCTACACCTTC	CASKAGTAVSSSNYGYTF
TRBV28	TRBD1	TRBJ1-5	-	TGTGCCAGCAGTCCTCCGGGGGGGACAGGGGCCGCCGGCAGCAATCAGCCCCAGCATTTT	CASSPPGGTGAAGSNQPQHF
TRBV20-1	TRBD1	TRBJ2-7	few	TGCAGTGCACAGGGGGGCCTTTACGAGCAGTACTTC	CSAQGGLYEQYF
TRBV6-1	-	TRBJ1-2	many	TGTGCCATCGGTGGGACCGCCGGGGGTAACTATGGCTACACCTTC	CAIGGTAGGNYGYTF
TRBV19	-	TRBJ1-2	few	TGTGCCAGTAAGGAGGCGGGTATCTATGGCTACACCTTC	CASKEAGIYGYTF
TRBV2	-	TRBJ2-3	many	TGTGCCAGCTCCAGGGATACGCAGTATTTT	CASSRDTQYF
TRBV6-1	TRBD2	TRBJ2-2	many	TGTGCCAGCAGTGAAGCTGCGGGGGAGTACGGGGAGCTGTTTTTT	CASSEAAGEYGELFF
TRBV28	-	TRBJ1-5	-	TGTGCCAGCAGTATTAAACGGACAATAGATAGCAATCAGCCCCAGCATTTT	CASSIKRTIDSNQPQHF
TRBV6-2/TRBV6-3	TRBD1	TRBJ1-1	many	TGCGCCAGCAGTGAGTCGACAGGGGCCCACAAGGACACTGAAGCTTTCTTT	CASSESTGAHKDTEAFF
TRBV5-1	TRBD1	TRBJ2-7	many	TGTGCCAGCAGCTTGGGACAGGGAAATTACGAGCAGTACTTC	CASSLGQGNYEQYF
TRBV9	-	TRBJ1-1	-	TGTGCCAGCAGCGTAGTGGGGGGTGCCACTGAAGCTTTCTTT	CASSVVGGATEAFF
TRBV9	TRBD1	TRBJ1-4	few	TGTGCCAGCAGCGTAGAGGGACAGCTTAATGAAAAACTGTTTTTT	CASSVEGQLNEKLFF
TRBV6-9	-	TRBJ1-1	many	TGTGCCAGCAGTTTCAGGGGCACTGAAGCTTTCTTT	CASSFRGTEAFF